The T cell receptor (beta chain) under discussion was sequenced for a study of human T cells and chemical hapten exposure. This clonotype was counted ten times or more. Time point noted: pre-sensitization, week 0. Treatment defined: therapeutic diphenylcyclopropenone sensitization with weekly scalp DPC. Looked up from germline, CDR1 is MNHEY and CDR2 is SMNVEV (reference sequence). CDR3 length equals 16 residues. V dropped 2 bases and J dropped 6; count of bases not matched to a gene: 10. TCRdb re-called the RACE reads through MiXCR, storing one row per CDR3 protein. This table holds approximately 60,000 distinct CDR3 sequences, more than 8% found once.

The source is a man aged 35 to 55 with alopecia areata. Some clones in this sample may be carry-over from other donors' samples. The V gene is TRBV27, the J gene TRBJ1-1; TRBD1 agrees at 9 bases. The source material was whole blood, sampled in connection with sensitization to the hapten diphenylcyclopropenone (DPC). The chain's CDR3 is CASSLISGTGSSEAFF. The CDR3, as DNA: TGTGCCAGCAGTTTAATTAGTGGGACAGGGAGTTCTGAAGCTTTCTTT.